This record looks at one TCR beta chain sequence and its context. J lost 7 bases, V lost 5 bases, and 6 bases had no gene match. This CDR3 contains 14 residues. The V gene's germline CDR1 is SEHNR and CDR2 FQNEAQ (reference sequence). These data belong to a study of cytomegalovirus exposure and HLA in healthy donors. The PCR ran on 60 Vbeta and 13 Jbeta primers. Clones were read by immunoSEQ multiplex PCR, and TCRdb kept only the in-frame ones, dropping some. This table has some 250,000 clones, around 80% appearing once. Sequenced sample: PBMCs. This sequence joins TRBV7-9 and TRBJ2-1, with 9 bases matching TRBD1. The sequence was collected from a woman aged 40-49 years in good health and CMV-seropositive. As DNA, the CDR3 is TGTGCCAGCAGCGGGTGGGACAGGGCAAATGAGCAGTTCTTC. This encodes CASSGWDRANEQFF.